This paragraph reports one TCR beta chain. Its antigen is unknown. Base qualities are missing; no much larger clone stands one base away. The data are from a study of control samples from healthy donors and cancer patients (dated by TCRdb to the early 2020s). Libraries were prepared through the immunoSEQ multiplex PCR assay. Here the immuneACCESS table is served through TCRdb, limited to in-frame sequences with V and J called. Missing clones are a known gap in these copies; in checked studies unresolved V genes cover under half, and the rest lacks a known reason. The table for this sample lists approximately 100,000 clones; approximately 78% of them were counted only once. The ten biggest clones cover about 2% of the sample. The sequenced material came from blood. The receptor was derived from a man aged 55 to 70 in good health.

The bases read TGTGCCAGCATCGGGCAAGAGACCCAGTACTTC. Its translation reads: CASIGQETQYF. The sequence joins TRBV6-5 to TRBJ2-5, with no D gene named confidently. The germline V gene encodes CDR1 MNHEY and CDR2 SVGAGI. Trimming takes 7 bases from V and 2 bases from J, and the germline ends sit 5 bases apart. Spanning cysteine to phenylalanine, the CDR3 consists of 11 amino acids. Only the CDR3 portion is preserved as DNA: 33 bases, with reading frame beginning at the first base.